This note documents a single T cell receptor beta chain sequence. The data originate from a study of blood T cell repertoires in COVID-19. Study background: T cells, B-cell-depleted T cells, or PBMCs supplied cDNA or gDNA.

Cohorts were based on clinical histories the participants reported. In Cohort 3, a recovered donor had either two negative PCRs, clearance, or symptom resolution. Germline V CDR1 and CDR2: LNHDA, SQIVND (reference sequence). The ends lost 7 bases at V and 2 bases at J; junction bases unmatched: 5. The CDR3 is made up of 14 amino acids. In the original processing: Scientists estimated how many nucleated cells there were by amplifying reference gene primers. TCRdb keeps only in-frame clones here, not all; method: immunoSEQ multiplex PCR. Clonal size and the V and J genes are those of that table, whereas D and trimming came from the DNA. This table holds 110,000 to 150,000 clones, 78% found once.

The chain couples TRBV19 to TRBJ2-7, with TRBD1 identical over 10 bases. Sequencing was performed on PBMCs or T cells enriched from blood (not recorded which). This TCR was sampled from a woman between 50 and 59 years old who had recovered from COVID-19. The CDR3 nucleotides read TGTGCCAGTACGGCGACAGGGGGCCCCTACGAGCAGTACTTC. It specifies CASTATGGPYEQYF.